The sample holds one count of the clone carrying this T cell receptor beta chain. As yet, its antigen is unknown. CD45RO-negative, CCR7-positively selected cells formed the naive CD8 fraction, excluding terminally differentiated effector memory CD45RA+ cells. V dropped 10 bases and J dropped 3 bases, with 15 bases sitting between them. Germline V gene lookup returns CDR1 ENHRY and CDR2 SYGVKD. CDR3 length: 13 amino acids. This sample was included in a study of shared clonotypes between healthy human individuals. Whole-study context: Each donor's CD4 naive and CD4 memory cells filled three plates apiece, CD8 naive two, and CD8 memory one. The study, taken as a whole, reports: Sharing across a handful of donors was seen in around 5% of naive CD4 clonotypes.

Using immunoSEQ multiplex PCR, the repertoire was profiled, and TCRdb retains in-frame clones only, with some absent. The profile shows about 2.2 million clones, under 95% of them singletons. The rearrangement joins TRBV10-3 to TRBJ1-1; TRBD1 might be the D (6 bases). Sequenced material: naive CD8+ T cells from PBMCs. The source is a man younger than 35 in good health. Some clones in this sample may be carry-over from other donors' samples. Here the CDR3 DNA reads TGTGCCACCAAACAGGGCGGGGACACTGAAGCTTTCTTT. Translation: CATKQGGDTEAFF.